Listed here are 21 T cell receptor beta chains from one sample, sequenced in a study of a mutant IDH1 vaccine in newly diagnosed glioma. Method: immunoSEQ multiplex PCR; TCRdb's copy keeps in-frame clones and lacks some. The sample has about 36,000 clones, around 80% seen once; the top ten hold around 15%. Time point in this sample: week 11, during vaccination. Doses consisted of 300 ug of mutant IDH1 20-mer peptide each, paired with topical imiquimod. For these receptors, no antigen is known. The sequencing used peripheral blood mononuclear cells (PBMCs), collected from a glioma patient whose treatment included an IDH1 peptide vaccine. Receptors were obtained from a woman aged 25 to 45 with glioma. Some clones in this sample may be carry-over from other donors' samples.

The chain carries TRBV5-5 and TRBJ2-1; TRBD2 matches 13 bases. The ends lost 1 base at V and 2 bases at J; junction bases unmatched: 3. Germline V gene lookup returns CDR1 SGHKS and CDR2 YYEKEE (reference sequence). The CDR3 runs 17 residues. The CDR3 region has the DNA TGTGCCAGCAGCTTGACTAGCGGGAGGGCCGCCTACAATGAGCAGTTCTTC. Encoded protein: CASSLTSGRAAYNEQFF.

This clone appeared a single time. The rearrangement links TRBV2 to TRBJ2-7; D is possibly TRBD1 or TRBD2 (5 bases each). Germline V lookup: CDR1 SNHLY, CDR2 FYNNEI. Trimming stripped 7 bases from V and 5 bases from J, with 15 bases between. The CDR3 loop spans 13 amino acids. The CDR3: CASNEVSGHEQYF. In DNA form, the CDR3 reads TGTGCCAGCAATGAGGTTTCGGGACACGAGCAGTACTTC.

The chain recombines TRBV5-4 with TRBJ1-2; TRBD1 aligns across 7 bases. The CDR3 extends over 14 amino acids. Per germline, CDR1 SGHNT and CDR2 YYREEE (reference sequence). V dropped 4 bases and J dropped 6; count of bases not matched to a gene: 9. Here the CDR3 reads CASSRLTGDHGYTF. The CDR3 DNA sequence: TGTGCCAGCAGCCGTTTAACAGGGGACCATGGCTACACCTTC. The variable domain in full, completed from reference TRBV5-4 and TRBJ1-2, reads ETGVTQSPTHLIKTRGQQVTLRCSSQSGHNTVSWYQQALGQGPQFIFQYYREEENGRGNFPPRFSGLQFPNYSSELNVNALELDDSALYLCASSRLTGDHGYTFGSGTRLTVV.

This clone was counted a few times. V is TRBV19 and J is TRBJ2-7; perhaps TRBD2 as D (6 bases). Germline assignment: CDR1 LNHDA and CDR2 SQIVND (reference sequence). The CDR3 consists of 13 residues. The V and J ends lost 3 bases and 5 bases respectively, with 11 bases between them. Here the CDR3 reads CASSIVTGDEQYF. CDR3 bases: TGTGCCAGTAGTATTGTGACGGGGGACGAGCAGTACTTC.

The chain couples TRBV4-1 to TRBJ2-3; 8 bases match TRBD2. CDR1 and CDR2 (germline): MGHRA, YSYEKL. The CDR3 runs 14 residues. V dropped 7 bases and J dropped 3; count of bases not matched to a gene: 6. CDR3 sequence reads: CASTHREGTDTQYF. DNA for the CDR3: TGCGCCAGCACCCATCGGGAGGGGACAGATACGCAGTATTTT.

The chain joins TRBV5-1 to TRBJ2-7; weak D call: TRBD1 (6 bases). V lost 0 bases and J lost 2, with 9 bases in between. The CDR3 runs 14 residues. The germline CDR1 and CDR2 sequences are SGHRS and YFSETQ. CDR3 sequence (DNA): TGCGCCAGCAGCTTGGAAACAGGGCCCTACGAGCAGTACTTC. Translating it yields CASSLETGPYEQYF.

V and J are TRBV5-5 and TRBJ2-2; D uncertain. Trimming stripped 3 bases from V and 0 bases from J, with 3 bases between. Germline CDR1 reads SGHKS; CDR2 reads YYEKEE (reference sequence). The CDR3 has 13 residues. The CDR3 loop is CASSYANTGELFF. The CDR3 coding sequence is TGTGCCAGCAGCTATGCGAACACCGGGGAGCTGTTTTTT.

This sequence joins TRBV27 and TRBJ2-2; TRBD1 aligns across 7 bases. This CDR3 has 13 residues. Losses at the gene ends were 5 bases for V and 8 bases for J; bases not matched to a gene: 5. Germline-derived CDR1 and CDR2 are MNHEY and SMNVEV (reference sequence). CDR3 in DNA: TGTGCCAGCAGTCGACAGGGCAGGGGGGAGCTGTTTTTT. Translation gives CASSRQGRGELFF.

J is TRBJ2-5 and V is TRBV28; no clear D. This CDR3 is built from 12 residues. The germline CDR1 and CDR2 sequences are MDHEN and SYDVKM. Trimming shortened V by 2 bases and J by 4 bases, and 5 bases separated the two germline ends. This chain's CDR3 is CASSLERETQYF. In DNA, the CDR3 is TGTGCCAGCAGTTTAGAGCGAGAGACCCAGTACTTC.

As to this clone: The sample has other DNA sequences that encode this CDR3 too. V is TRBV30 and J is TRBJ2-5; D not resolved. The ends were cut back, 0 bases at V and 5 bases at J, with 4 bases in the middle. The CDR3 sequence is 11 residues long. Germline V CDR1 and CDR2: GTSNPN, SVGIG (reference sequence). The CDR3, as DNA: TGTGCCTGGAGTGTGGGGGAGACCCAGTACTTC. Translated: CAWSVGETQYF. The variable domain in full, with the rest retrieved from reference TRBV30 and TRBJ2-5, is SQTIHQWPATLVQPVGSPLSLECTVEGTSNPNLYWYRQAAGRGLQLLFYSVGIGQISSEVPQNLSASRPQDRQFILSSKKLLLSDSGFYLCAWSVGETQYFGPGTRLLVL.

CDR3 sequence reads: CASSLEAGRLNTEAFF. The CDR3 region has the DNA TGTGCCAGCAGCTTAGAGGCGGGCAGGTTGAACACTGAAGCTTTCTTT. This chain joins TRBV7-8 and TRBJ1-1; D unresolved. Trimming took 1 base from V and 0 from J, leaving 12 bases between them. The CDR3 has 16 residues. Per the germline V gene, CDR1 is SGHVS and CDR2 is FQNEAQ.

The V gene is TRBV4-1, the J gene TRBJ2-3; no clear D gene. Germline V lookup: CDR1 MGHRA, CDR2 YSYEKL. The V end was cut by 5 bases, the J end by 2 bases, with 8 bases between. The CDR3 sequence is 13 residues long. The CDR3 reads CASSTRHTDTQYF. As DNA, the CDR3 is TGCGCCAGCAGCACCCGACACACAGATACGCAGTATTTT.

This clone was detected a few times. This chain connects TRBV5-1 to TRBJ1-2; 8 nucleotides align to TRBD1. Germline values: CDR1 SGHRS, CDR2 YFSETQ. The CDR3 has 14 amino acids. Losses at the gene ends were 1 base for V and 8 bases for J; bases not matched to a gene: 7. The CDR3 is CASSLIPGGEGYTF. Written as DNA, the CDR3 is TGCGCCAGCAGCTTGATTCCAGGGGGCGAGGGCTACACCTTC.

This clone has more than one count but fewer than ten. This rearrangement joins TRBV4-1 to TRBJ1-1; D perhaps matches TRBD1 (5 bases). The CDR3 covers 13 residues. Germline V gives CDR1 MGHRA, CDR2 YSYEKL. V dropped 1 base and J dropped 5 bases, with 8 bases sitting between them. In DNA, the CDR3 is TGCGCCAGCAGCCAAGGGGGGAGTACTGAAGCTTTCTTT. This encodes CASSQGGSTEAFF.

The chain joins TRBV14 to TRBJ1-1; D might be TRBD1 (5 bases). Trimming took 1 base from V and 10 from J, leaving 16 bases between them. The CDR3 is made up of 14 amino acids. Germline CDR1 reads SGHDN; CDR2 reads FVKESK. CDR3 DNA: TGTGCCAGCAGCCAAGTTGGCAGAGGGGAGGGAGCTTTCTTT. Translated, it gives CASSQVGRGEGAFF.

This clone was seen just once. The chain joins TRBV2 to TRBJ2-7, with TRBD2 matching over 12 bases. CDR3 size: 14 residues. V shed 6 bases, J shed 4 bases, and the junction held 4 bases outside the gene matches. CDR1 and CDR2 from the germline V gene are SNHLY and FYNNEI. CDR3 DNA: TGTGCCAGCAGCTTGACTAGCGGGAGATACGAGCAGTACTTC. Amino acid sequence: CASSLTSGRYEQYF.

The rearrangement uses TRBV27 and TRBJ2-1, with 8 bases fitting TRBD1. The germline CDR1 and CDR2 sequences are MNHEY and SMNVEV (reference sequence). V trimming: 3 bases; J trimming: 6 bases; junction bases outside the gene matches: 10. The CDR3 is 16 residues long. The CDR3 sequence: CASSFILRTGFNEQFF. In DNA, the CDR3 is TGTGCCAGCAGTTTCATCCTAAGGACAGGGTTCAATGAGCAGTTCTTC.

The chain links TRBV4-1 to TRBJ2-3; TRBD1 matches at 7 bases. Germline CDR1 and CDR2: MGHRA and YSYEKL. With 0 bases clipped from V and 3 bases from J, the junction kept 9 bases outside the gene matches. This CDR3 spans 17 amino acids. The CDR3 sequence is CASSQDRLRGPTDTQYF. In nucleotides, the CDR3 is TGCGCCAGCAGCCAAGACCGGCTAAGGGGGCCGACAGATACGCAGTATTTT.

The gene calls are TRBV5-5 and TRBJ2-3, with D perhaps TRBD2 (6 bases). V lost 6 bases and J lost 2, with 16 bases in between. The CDR3 is 15 residues long. CDR1 is SGHKS, CDR2 YYEKEE, per germline (reference sequence). The DNA of the CDR3 is TGTGCCAGCACCACTCTTAGCGGCCTCACAGATACGCAGTATTTT. Its translation is CASTTLSGLTDTQYF.

This clone was seen more than once but under ten times. CDR3 sequence reads: CASSGGSAASNYGYTF. The CDR3 DNA reads as TGTGCCAGCAGCGGGGGCAGCGCCGCCTCTAACTATGGCTACACCTTC. The gene calls are TRBV5-4 and TRBJ1-2; D possibly corresponds to TRBD1 (6 bases). Trimming shortened V by 4 bases and J by 0 bases, and 16 bases separated the two germline ends. This CDR3 region has 16 residues. Per the germline V gene, CDR1 is SGHNT and CDR2 is YYREEE (reference sequence).

The chain employs TRBV4-2 and TRBJ1-2; TRBD1 might be the D (6 bases). V shed 2 bases and J shed 8 bases, with 18 bases lying between them. The CDR3 is made up of 15 amino acids. The germline V gene encodes CDR1 LGHNA and CDR2 YNFKEQ. This CDR3 reads CASSQPQGAGEGYTF. In DNA form, the CDR3 reads TGTGCCAGCAGCCAACCACAGGGAGCCGGTGAAGGCTACACCTTC.